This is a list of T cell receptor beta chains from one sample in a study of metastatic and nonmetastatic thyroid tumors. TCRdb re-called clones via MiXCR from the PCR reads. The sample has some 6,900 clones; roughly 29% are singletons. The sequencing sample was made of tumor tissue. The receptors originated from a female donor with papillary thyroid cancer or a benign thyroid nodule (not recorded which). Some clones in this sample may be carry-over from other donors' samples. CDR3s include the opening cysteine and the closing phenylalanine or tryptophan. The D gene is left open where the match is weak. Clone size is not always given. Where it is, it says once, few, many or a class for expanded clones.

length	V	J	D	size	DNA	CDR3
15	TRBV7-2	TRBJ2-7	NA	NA	TGTGCCAGCAGCTTAGCGGCGGGACCGTCCTACGAGCAGTACTTC	CASSLAAGPSYEQYF
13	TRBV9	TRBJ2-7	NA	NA	TGTGCCAGCAGCGCCACGTTGGGCTACGAGCAGTACTTC	CASSATLGYEQYF
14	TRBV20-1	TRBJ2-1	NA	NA	TGCAGTGCTAACTGGGGACACCACTACAATGAGCAGTTCTTC	CSANWGHHYNEQFF
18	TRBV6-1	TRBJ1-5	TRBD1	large	TGTGCCAGCAGTGAAGCGCGGGTCCAGGGGGCTTGGAATCAGCCCCAGCATTTT	CASSEARVQGAWNQPQHF
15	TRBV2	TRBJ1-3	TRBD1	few	TGTGCCAGCAGTTTAGGACAGGGGGGCGGAAACACCATATATTTT	CASSLGQGGGNTIYF
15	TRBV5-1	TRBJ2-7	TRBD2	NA	TGCGCCAGCAGCTTGGGCGGGAGCCACTCCTACGAGCAGTACTTC	CASSLGGSHSYEQYF
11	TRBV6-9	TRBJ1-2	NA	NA	TGTGCCAGCAGTCTGGGGACAGGCTACACCTTC	CASSLGTGYTF
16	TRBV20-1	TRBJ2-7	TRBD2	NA	TGCAGTGCTCCCGGTATCGGGCTAGCGGGAGGTCTTGAGCAGTACTTC	CSAPGIGLAGGLEQYF
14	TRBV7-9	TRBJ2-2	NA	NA	TGTGCCAGCAGCTTAGCGCCAGACACCGGGGAGCTGTTTTTT	CASSLAPDTGELFF
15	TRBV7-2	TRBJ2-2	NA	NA	TGTGCCAGCAGACGGGGACCGGCGAGGGCCGGGGAGCTGTTTTTT	CASRRGPARAGELFF
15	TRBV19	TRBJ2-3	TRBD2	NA	TGTGCCAGTAGTATCCTAGCGGGAGGCACAGATACGCAGTATTTT	CASSILAGGTDTQYF
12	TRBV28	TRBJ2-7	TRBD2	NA	TGTGCCAGCACCACTTCGGGGGGCGAGCAGTACTTC	CASTTSGGEQYF
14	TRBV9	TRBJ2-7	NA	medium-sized	TGTGCCAGCAGCGTAGGAGGCAGCTCCTACGAGCAGTACTTC	CASSVGGSSYEQYF
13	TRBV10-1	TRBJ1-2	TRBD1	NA	TGCGCCAGCAGTGTTGGGACAGGGGGGGGCTACACCTTC	CASSVGTGGGYTF
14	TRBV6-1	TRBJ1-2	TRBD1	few	TGTGCCAGCAGTGAAGCCGGGACAGGCTATGGCTACACCTTC	CASSEAGTGYGYTF
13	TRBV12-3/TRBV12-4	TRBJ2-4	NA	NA	TGTGCCAGCAGTTTTAGTAAGGGGGACATTCAGTACTTC	CASSFSKGDIQYF
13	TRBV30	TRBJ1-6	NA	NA	TGTGCCTGGACAGAAAACTATAATTCACCCCTCCACTTT	CAWTENYNSPLHF
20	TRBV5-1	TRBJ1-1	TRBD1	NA	TGCGCCAGCAGCTTGGAAGGCTTCGTTGTACAGGGGGCGTGGAACACTGAAGCTTTCTTT	CASSLEGFVVQGAWNTEAFF
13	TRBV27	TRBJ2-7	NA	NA	TGTGCCAGCAGTTTCAGGGGAGCCTACGAGCAGTACTTC	CASSFRGAYEQYF
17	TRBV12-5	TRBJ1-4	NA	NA	TGTGCTAGTGGTTTGGTACCCCACCGACAGACTAATGAAAAACTGTTTTTT	CASGLVPHRQTNEKLFF
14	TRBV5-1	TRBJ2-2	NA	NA	TGCGCCAGCAAGAGGTTACAAAACACCGGGGAGCTGTTTTTT	CASKRLQNTGELFF
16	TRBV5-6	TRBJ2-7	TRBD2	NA	TGTGCCAGCAGCTGGGGGGGAGCGGTGAGCTCCTACGAGCAGTACTTC	CASSWGGAVSSYEQYF
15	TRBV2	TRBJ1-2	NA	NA	TGTGCCAGCAGTGAAGCTGGGTCGCCTGTCTATGGCTACACCTTC	CASSEAGSPVYGYTF
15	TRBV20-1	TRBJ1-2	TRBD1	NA	TGCAGTGCTAGAGTTGGTGGACAGGGTAACTATGGCTACACCTTC	CSARVGGQGNYGYTF
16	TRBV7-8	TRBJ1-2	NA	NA	TGTGCCAGCAGCCGTGGAGCGGGCAGGACCTTCTTCGGCTACACCTTC	CASSRGAGRTFFGYTF
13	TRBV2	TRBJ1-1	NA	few	TGTGCCAGTGTGACTCCTCTGAACACTGAAGCTTTCTTT	CASVTPLNTEAFF
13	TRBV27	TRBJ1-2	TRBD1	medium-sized	TGTGCCAGCAGTTCCCTACAGGGGTATGGCTACACCTTC	CASSSLQGYGYTF
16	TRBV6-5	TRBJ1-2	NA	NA	TGTGCCAGCATTTACTCGAGGGCCGACAATCCTTATGGCGACACCTTC	CASIYSRADNPYGDTF
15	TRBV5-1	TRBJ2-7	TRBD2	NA	TGCGCCAGCAGTAATAGCGGGGGGAGCTCCTACGAGCAGTACTTC	CASSNSGGSSYEQYF
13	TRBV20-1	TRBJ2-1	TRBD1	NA	TGCAGTGGAGGGGGACAGTTATACAATGAGCAGTTCTTC	CSGGGQLYNEQFF
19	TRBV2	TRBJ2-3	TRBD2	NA	TGTGCCAGCAGTGAAGGGAACTCGACTAGCGGGGCCCCGAGGGATACGCAGTATTTT	CASSEGNSTSGAPRDTQYF
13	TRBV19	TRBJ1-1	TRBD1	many	TGTGCCAGTAGTCCGCCGGGACAGCCTTCCGCTTTCTTT	CASSPPGQPSAFF
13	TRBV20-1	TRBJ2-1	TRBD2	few	TGCAGTGCTCCCCTAGCGGGACTCTATGAGCAGTTCTTC	CSAPLAGLYEQFF
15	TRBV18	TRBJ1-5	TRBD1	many	TGTGCCAGCTCACCTCAGGGACAGGGAGATCAGCCCCAGCATTTT	CASSPQGQGDQPQHF
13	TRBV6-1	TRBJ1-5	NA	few	TGTGCCAGCAGTGAAGGGGGGACTCAGCCCCAGCATTTT	CASSEGGTQPQHF
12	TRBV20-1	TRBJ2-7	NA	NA	TGCAGTGCTAGGAGGGGTGACTACGAGCAGTACTTC	CSARRGDYEQYF
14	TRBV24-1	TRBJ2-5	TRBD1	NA	TGTGCCACCAGTCCGGGACAGAAGAAAGAGACCCAGTACTTC	CATSPGQKKETQYF
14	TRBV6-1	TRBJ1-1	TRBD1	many	TGTGCCAGCAGTTTGGGACAGAGAGCGCGTGAAGCTTTCTTT	CASSLGQRAREAFF
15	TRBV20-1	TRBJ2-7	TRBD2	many	TGCAGTGCTCCCGGTTGGGGTAGCGGGAAATACGAGCAGTACTTC	CSAPGWGSGKYEQYF
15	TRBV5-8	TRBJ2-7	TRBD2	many	TGTGCCAGCAGCTTCGTCCTAGCGGGGTCCTACGAGCAGTACTTC	CASSFVLAGSYEQYF
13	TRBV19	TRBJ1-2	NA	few	TGTGCCAGTATCGGACCGATAAACTATGGCTACACCTTC	CASIGPINYGYTF
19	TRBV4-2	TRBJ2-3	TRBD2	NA	TGTGCCAGCAGCCCGAGACCGGGACTAGCGGGAGGGCCGGGAGATACGCAGTATTTT	CASSPRPGLAGGPGDTQYF
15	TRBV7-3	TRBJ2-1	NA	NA	TGTGCCAGCAGCTTTGACCACCAACCCTACAATGAGCAGTTCTTC	CASSFDHQPYNEQFF
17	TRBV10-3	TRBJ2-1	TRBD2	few	TGTGCCATCATGTGGACTAGCGGGGGGGTGGGCTACAATGAGCAGTTCTTC	CAIMWTSGGVGYNEQFF
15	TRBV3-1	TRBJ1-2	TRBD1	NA	TGTGCCAGCAGCCAAGGATGGCAGGGGGCCGAAGGCTACACCTTC	CASSQGWQGAEGYTF
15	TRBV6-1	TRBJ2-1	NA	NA	TGTGCCAGCAGTCAGGATGGATCCCGTTACAATGAGCAGTTCTTC	CASSQDGSRYNEQFF
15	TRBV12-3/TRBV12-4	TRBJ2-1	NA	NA	TGTGCCAGCAGTTTAGTTACGAGGAGGCCTTATGAGCAGTTCTTC	CASSLVTRRPYEQFF
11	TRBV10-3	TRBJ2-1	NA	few	TGTGCCATCAGTGAAGTCAATGAGCAGTTCTTC	CAISEVNEQFF
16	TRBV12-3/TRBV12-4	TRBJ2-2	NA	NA	TGTGCCAGCAGTTTAAAGAGGGCGATAAACACCGGGGAGCTGTTTTTT	CASSLKRAINTGELFF
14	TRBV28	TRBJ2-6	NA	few	TGTGCCAGCAGTCTAACCGGTGGGGCCAACGTCCTGACTTTC	CASSLTGGANVLTF
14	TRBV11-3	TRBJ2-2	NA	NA	TGTGCCAGCAGCTTAGGTACCGGATCTGGGGAGCTGTTTTTT	CASSLGTGSGELFF
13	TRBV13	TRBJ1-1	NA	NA	TGTGCCAGCAGCCCCGAAGAGAACACTGAAGCTTTCTTT	CASSPEENTEAFF
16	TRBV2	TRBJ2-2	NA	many	TGTGCCAGCAGTGAAGGGGGATACAAGCGCACCGGGGAGCTGTTTTTT	CASSEGGYKRTGELFF
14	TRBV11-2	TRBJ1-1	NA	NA	TGTGCCAGCAGCTTAGGTCATGCGAACACTGAAGCTTTCTTT	CASSLGHANTEAFF
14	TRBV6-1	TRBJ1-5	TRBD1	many	TGTGCCAGCAGTGGGACAGGGGGCAATCAGCCCCAGCATTTT	CASSGTGGNQPQHF
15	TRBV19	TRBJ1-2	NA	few	TGTGCCAGTAAGACAATTCCGACAGGTTACTATGGCTACACCTTC	CASKTIPTGYYGYTF
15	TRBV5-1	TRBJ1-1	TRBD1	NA	TGCGCCAGCAGCTTGTCCCTGACAGGGAGTACTGAAGCTTTCTTT	CASSLSLTGSTEAFF
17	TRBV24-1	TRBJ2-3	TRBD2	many	TGTGCCACCAGTGACTCACTAGCGGGGGCCATTACAGATACGCAGTATTTT	CATSDSLAGAITDTQYF
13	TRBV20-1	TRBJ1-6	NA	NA	TGCAGTGTACCAGGGAGGGGGATTGGGGCCCTCCACTTT	CSVPGRGIGALHF